One sample yielded the 17 T cell receptor beta chains listed below, sequenced in a study of T cell changes during pregnancy in multiple sclerosis. The method was immunoSEQ multiplex PCR; TCRdb's version includes in-frame clones alone and lacks a portion of them. The sample has roughly 100,000 clones; 91% are singletons. Sequenced here: peripheral blood, sampled after pregnancy. These receptors all stem from a female donor in good health, enrolled as a control in a pregnancy study.

This chain connects TRBV6-6 to TRBJ1-2, with unresolved D. The germline V gene has CDR1 MNHNY and CDR2 SVGAGI (reference sequence). V lost 2 bases, J lost 7 bases, and 11 bases lay in between. The CDR3 consists of 13 residues. The CDR3 region is CASSYTAGSGYTF. The CDR3 nucleotides are TGTGCCAGCAGTTACACTGCGGGGAGTGGCTACACCTTC.

The J gene is TRBJ2-3, the V gene TRBV19; 7 nucleotides agree with TRBD1. Looked up from germline, CDR1 is LNHDA and CDR2 is SQIVND (reference sequence). V dropped 3 bases and J dropped 1; count of bases not matched to a gene: 1. The CDR3 is 14 amino acids. CDR3 sequence: CASSIGQGTDTQYF. In DNA form, the CDR3 reads TGTGCCAGTAGTATCGGACAGGGCACAGATACGCAGTATTTT.

This chain links TRBV7-3 with TRBJ2-1, with D maybe TRBD1 (6 bases). Germline V CDR1 and CDR2: SGHTA, FQGTGA. The CDR3 extends over 15 amino acids. Between the trimmed V and J ends, which lost 4 bases and 6 bases, there was a span of 16 bases. In DNA, the CDR3 is TGTGCCAGCAGCTATCACATGACAGGTTCCAATGAGCAGTTCTTC. This sequence encodes CASSYHMTGSNEQFF.

The chain recombines TRBV10-3 with TRBJ1-2, with D possibly being TRBD1 (5 bases). Germline CDR1 is ENHRY and CDR2 is SYGVKD. The CDR3 extends over 15 amino acids. Trimming stripped 7 bases from V and 0 bases from J, with 15 bases between. The CDR3 reads CAIKEGAQSNYGYTF. Written as DNA, the CDR3 is TGTGCCATCAAAGAAGGGGCTCAATCTAACTATGGCTACACCTTC.

The rearrangement uses TRBV30 and TRBJ1-3; D is undetermined. V lost 1 base and J lost 0, with 10 bases in between. The CDR3 is 15 residues long. Germline V CDR1 and CDR2: GTSNPN, SVGIG (reference sequence). The CDR3 is CAWSDGRFSGNTIYF. DNA for the CDR3: TGTGCCTGGAGTGATGGGAGGTTCTCTGGAAACACCATATATTTT.

The chain uses TRBV5-1 and TRBJ2-7, with a possible D match to TRBD1 (5 bases). The germline V and J ends were trimmed by 4 bases and 0 bases, with 11 bases remaining between them. The CDR3 is 14 amino acids. The germline CDR1 and CDR2 sequences are SGHRS and YFSETQ. The CDR3 here is CASSASGYSYEQYF. The CDR3 coding sequence is TGCGCCAGCAGCGCTTCAGGGTACTCCTACGAGCAGTACTTC.

The rearrangement links TRBV7-8 to TRBJ1-6; D is ambiguous. V lost 3 bases and J 7 bases, leaving 10 bases between the germline ends. The CDR3 consists of 14 residues. Germline CDR1 SGHVS, CDR2 FQNEAQ. As DNA, the CDR3 is TGTGCCAGCAGCTTGGTGGCGGGGAATTCACCCCTCCACTTT. Translating gives CASSLVAGNSPLHF.

The J gene is TRBJ1-2, the V gene TRBV28; D possibly corresponds to TRBD1 (6 bases). The germline CDR1 and CDR2 sequences are MDHEN and SYDVKM. The CDR3 runs to 14 residues. V lost 6 bases and J lost 8, with 19 bases in between. DNA for the CDR3: TGTGCCAGCAGCCCTCTAAAGGGGGGGTACGGCTACACCTTC. This translates into CASSPLKGGYGYTF.

J is TRBJ1-1 and V is TRBV10-1; possibly TRBD1 for D (5 bases). The CDR3 covers 13 residues. CDR1 is WNHNN and CDR2 is SYGVQD in the germline V gene (reference sequence). With 6 bases removed from V and 7 bases from J, the gap between germline ends came to 15 bases. The CDR3 coding sequence is TGCGCCAGCAGGGAGGGCGGGGGTGGTGAAGCTTTCTTT. This sequence encodes CASREGGGGEAFF.

The chain joins TRBV7-3 to TRBJ2-5, with TRBD1 identical over 10 bases. V trimming: 4 bases; J trimming: 5 bases; junction bases outside the gene matches: 7. Per germline, CDR1 SGHTA and CDR2 FQGTGA. The CDR3 spans 15 residues. The CDR3 spells CASSSGQGVWETQYF. The CDR3 DNA is TGTGCCAGCAGCTCAGGACAGGGGGTTTGGGAGACCCAGTACTTC.

The table lists this clone with a count of one. This chain joins TRBV11-2 and TRBJ2-3, with TRBD2 matching 10 bases. With 0 bases clipped from V and 2 bases from J, the junction kept 5 bases outside the gene matches. CDR1 and CDR2 from the germline V gene are SGHAT and FQNNGV. The CDR3 consists of 17 residues. For the CDR3, the DNA is TGTGCCAGCAGCTTAGAGGGAGCGGGGGGGTTCACAGATACGCAGTATTTT. This gives the protein CASSLEGAGGFTDTQYF.

The CDR3 protein is CSVDSAERATDTQYF. The CDR3 coding sequence is TGCAGCGTTGATTCGGCAGAGCGAGCCACAGATACGCAGTATTTT. This chain links TRBV29-1 with TRBJ2-3; D ambiguous. CDR3 length equals 15 residues. The V gene lost 3 bases and the J gene lost 2 bases, with 15 bases spanning the gap. The V gene's germline CDR1 is SQVTM and CDR2 ANQGSEA.

V and J are TRBV5-4 and TRBJ1-1; tentatively, D is TRBD1 (6 bases). The germline V gene encodes CDR1 SGHNT and CDR2 YYREEE (reference sequence). This CDR3 region has 15 residues. V shed 0 bases and J shed 1 base, with 10 bases lying between them. The CDR3, as DNA: TGTGCCAGCAGCTTGGGGGGGACACAGAACACTGAAGCTTTCTTT. Translating it yields CASSLGGTQNTEAFF. Using reference TRBV5-4 and TRBJ1-1 for the parts outside the CDR3, the full variable domain is ETGVTQSPTHLIKTRGQQVTLRCSSQSGHNTVSWYQQALGQGPQFIFQYYREEENGRGNFPPRFSGLQFPNYSSELNVNALELDDSALYLCASSLGGTQNTEAFFGQGTRLTVV.

CDR3 residues: CASRRTGGQDTQYF. CDR3 DNA: TGTGCCAGTCGTAGGACAGGGGGTCAGGATACGCAGTATTTT. The V call is TRBV7-2, the J call TRBJ2-3; 10 positions match TRBD1. Germline CDR1 SGHTA, CDR2 FQGNSA. The CDR3 is 14 residues long. V trimming: 9 bases; J trimming: 6 bases; junction bases outside the gene matches: 9.

Of note for this clone: The same CDR3 arises from other DNA sequences in this sample as well. This rearrangement joins TRBV18 to TRBJ2-5, with D possibly TRBD2 on 5 matching bases. This CDR3 spans 13 amino acids. V lost 6 bases to trimming and J lost 1 base, with 9 bases between them. The germline gives CDR1 KGHSH, CDR2 LQKENI. The DNA of the CDR3 is TGTGCCAGCTCCCCGGGGATCCAAGAGACCCAGTACTTC. Amino acids: CASSPGIQETQYF.

V usage is TRBV4-3 and J usage is TRBJ1-1; D gene uncertain. The CDR3 has 15 amino acids. From germline, CDR1 is LGHNA and CDR2 YSLEER. The V gene lost 1 base and the J gene lost 1 base, with 10 bases spanning the gap. CDR3 in DNA: TGCGCCAGCAGCCAAGGGGCAGCAGGGAACACTGAAGCTTTCTTT. This encodes CASSQGAAGNTEAFF.

The genes are TRBV9 and TRBJ2-2, with 7 bases aligning to TRBD1. This CDR3 comprises 16 residues. Germline CDR1 is SGDLS and CDR2 is YYNGEE. The junction had 12 bases not matched to a gene; V was cut back by 4 bases and J by 6 bases. The chain's CDR3 is CASSTRRVGGPGELFF. The DNA for the CDR3 is TGTGCCAGCAGCACCCGTAGGGTAGGGGGCCCCGGGGAGCTGTTTTTT.